The 23 T cell receptor beta chains in this list originate from one sample, sequenced in a study of shared clonotypes between healthy human individuals. Clones were sequenced by immunoSEQ multiplex PCR, and TCRdb holds only the in-frame ones, with some missing. This sample has over 1.5 million clones, with approximately 98% found just once. Sequencing was performed on naive CD4+ T cells sorted from blood. The sample's subset: CD45RA+ positively selected. The receptor set was obtained from a man aged 25-45 years in good health.

On this clone: The same CDR3 arises from other DNA sequences in this sample as well. The rearrangement joins TRBV18 to TRBJ2-1, with D perhaps TRBD1 (5 bases). The CDR3 runs 13 residues. In germline, CDR1 is KGHSH, CDR2 LQKENI. Trimming pared 3 bases from V and 6 bases from J, leaving 9 bases between. The CDR3 here is CASSPPQGNEQFF. CDR3 nucleotide sequence: TGTGCCAGCTCACCTCCCCAGGGCAATGAGCAGTTCTTC.

V is TRBV5-6 and J is TRBJ2-7; 14 nucleotides line up with TRBD2. J was trimmed by 2 bases and V by 3 bases; bases with no gene match: 1. This CDR3 spans 15 amino acids. Germline V gene sequence: CDR1 SGHDT, CDR2 YYEEEE. The CDR3 is CASSWGLAGAYEQYF. The CDR3 coding sequence is TGTGCCAGCAGCTGGGGACTAGCGGGAGCCTACGAGCAGTACTTC.

This chain connects TRBV5-5 to TRBJ1-2; D remains unclear. The V and J ends lost 5 bases and 6 bases respectively, with 26 bases between them. From germline, CDR1 is SGHKS and CDR2 YYEKEE (reference sequence). The CDR3 extends over 17 amino acids. DNA of the CDR3: TGTGCCAGCAGTCCAGCCCCAGTTTCATTTGGATTAGATGGCTACACCTTC. Its translation is CASSPAPVSFGLDGYTF.

The CDR3 loop reads CASSFRYMNTEAFF. CDR3 sequence (DNA): TGTGCCAGCAGTTTCAGATACATGAACACTGAAGCTTTCTTT. The chain couples TRBV27 to TRBJ1-1, with D unclear. Trimming took 3 bases from V and 0 from J, leaving 8 bases between them. This CDR3 has 14 amino acids. Germline CDR1 MNHEY, CDR2 SMNVEV (reference sequence).

This chain joins TRBV11-2 and TRBJ2-7; D might be TRBD2 (6 bases). Between the trimmed V and J ends, which lost 5 bases and 0 bases, there was a span of 17 bases. Germline CDR1 is SGHAT and CDR2 is FQNNGV. The CDR3 runs to 16 residues. The CDR3, as DNA: TGTGCCAGCAGCCTCCGCGGGGCCAGCAGCTCCTACGAGCAGTACTTC. Its translation: CASSLRGASSSYEQYF.

The rearrangement joins TRBV5-1 to TRBJ2-1, with a tentative D call TRBD1 (6 bases). The CDR3 is 16 amino acids. The ends were cut back, 2 bases at V and 1 base at J, with 13 bases in the middle. Germline values: CDR1 SGHRS, CDR2 YFSETQ. The DNA for the CDR3 is TGCGCCAGCAGCTTAGCCATAGGGGGATCCTACAATGAGCAGTTCTTC. Translated: CASSLAIGGSYNEQFF. Together with reference TRBV5-1 and TRBJ2-1, the CDR3 gives the full variable domain: KAGVTQTPRYLIKTRGQQVTLSCSPISGHRSVSWYQQTPGQGLQFLFEYFSETQRNKGNFPGRFSGRQFSNSRSEMNVSTLELGDSALYLCASSLAIGGSYNEQFFGPGTRLTVL.

The CDR3 DNA reads as TGTGCCACCAGCAGGACACCTAACACCGGGGAGCTGTTTTTT. As protein: CATSRTPNTGELFF. This chain joins TRBV15 and TRBJ2-2; D is unclear. CDR1 is LNHNV, CDR2 YYDKDF, per germline (reference sequence). Trimming pared 3 bases from V and 2 bases from J, leaving 7 bases between. The CDR3 is 14 amino acids.

The J gene is TRBJ2-1, the V gene TRBV23-1, with D possibly TRBD1 on 5 matching bases. TRBV23-1 is an ORF for which the function is uncertain. V shed 4 bases and J shed 0 bases, with 10 bases lying between them. This CDR3 has 15 residues. CDR3 region: CASSPATDSYNEQFF. The DNA of the CDR3 is TGCGCCAGCAGTCCGGCGACAGACTCCTACAATGAGCAGTTCTTC.

V is TRBV4-1 and J is TRBJ1-5; D remains ambiguous. The CDR3 has 15 residues. Germline V gene lookup returns CDR1 MGHRA and CDR2 YSYEKL. V lost 0 bases, J lost 3 bases, and 9 bases lay in between. Here the CDR3 reads CASSQEERLNQPQHF. For the CDR3, the DNA is TGCGCCAGCAGCCAAGAGGAACGGCTCAATCAGCCCCAGCATTTT.

V and J are TRBV7-6 and TRBJ2-3; 7 nucleotides agree with TRBD1. The CDR3 is 12 residues long. Germline loops: CDR1 SGHVS, CDR2 FNYEAQ. V lost 6 bases and J lost 4; bases outside the gene matches: 1. Written as DNA, the CDR3 is TGTGCCAGCAGGGACAGGTCAGATACGCAGTATTTT. Translating it yields CASRDRSDTQYF.

The chain uses TRBV7-9 and TRBJ1-1; no clear D gene. Germline CDR1 reads SEHNR; CDR2 reads FQNEAQ (reference sequence). V gave up 7 bases and J gave up 14 bases, with 17 bases separating them. This CDR3 spans 11 amino acids. This chain's CDR3 is CASTPLLEVFF. CDR3 nucleotide sequence: TGTGCCAGCACCCCTTTGTTGGAGGTGTTCTTT.

J is TRBJ2-3 and V is TRBV13; D not certain. The CDR3 has 15 amino acids. CDR1 is PRHDT and CDR2 is FYEKMQ in the germline V gene (reference sequence). V was shortened by 0 bases and J by 5 bases, with 12 bases between the two germline ends. The CDR3 spells CASSLGLASRDTQYF. CDR3 sequence (DNA): TGTGCCAGCAGCTTAGGCTTGGCTAGTCGAGATACGCAGTATTTT. The entire variable domain, with the rest obtained from reference TRBV13 and TRBJ2-3, is as follows: AAGVIQSPRHLIKEKRETATLKCYPIPRHDTVYWYQQGPGQDPQFLISFYEKMQSDKGSIPDRFSAQQFSDYHSELNMSSLELGDSALYFCASSLGLASRDTQYFGPGTRLTVL.

The V gene is TRBV28, the J gene TRBJ1-2; D gene uncertain. The V end was cut by 3 bases, the J end by 3 bases, with 11 bases between. The CDR3 consists of 14 residues. Germline V gene lookup returns CDR1 MDHEN and CDR2 SYDVKM. CDR3 DNA: TGTGCCAGCAGTTTCCTGGGTTTGGACTATGGCTACACCTTC. Translating it yields CASSFLGLDYGYTF.

The chain employs TRBV7-8 and TRBJ2-7; 14 nucleotides line up with TRBD2. V lost 5 bases to trimming and J lost 4 bases; unmatched junction nucleotides: 7. Germline V lookup: CDR1 SGHVS, CDR2 FQNEAQ. The length of the CDR3 is 16 residues. The DNA for the CDR3 is TGTGCCAGCAGCAGTCCGGGACTAGCGGGAGCGTACGAGCAGTACTTC. Amino acids: CASSSPGLAGAYEQYF.

J is TRBJ2-3 and V is TRBV6-1; 7 nucleotides agree with TRBD2. Germline V gene sequence: CDR1 MNHNS, CDR2 SASEGT. The CDR3 spans 15 residues. Trimming at V came to 2 bases and at J to 2 bases, leaving 4 bases not matched to a gene. The DNA for the CDR3 is TGTGCCAGCAGTGAACTAGCGGCTTTCACAGATACGCAGTATTTT. Translated, it gives CASSELAAFTDTQYF.

This rearrangement joins TRBV27 to TRBJ2-1, with D tentatively TRBD2 (7 bases). Between the trimmed V and J ends, which lost 2 bases and 9 bases, there was a span of 8 bases. This CDR3 spans 12 amino acids. The germline CDR1 and CDR2 sequences are MNHEY and SMNVEV (reference sequence). The CDR3, as DNA: TGTGCCAGCAGTTTAGGGGGGGCTGAGCAGTTCTTC. It codes for CASSLGGAEQFF.

This chain connects TRBV6-1 to TRBJ2-7, with TRBD1 matching over 9 bases. The junction had 3 bases not matched to a gene; V was cut back by 1 base and J by 2 bases. The V gene's germline CDR1 is MNHNS and CDR2 SASEGT. The CDR3 covers 15 residues. The CDR3 reads CASSEVGTGPYEQYF. CDR3 sequence (DNA): TGTGCCAGCAGTGAAGTGGGGACAGGGCCCTACGAGCAGTACTTC.

The chain uses TRBV5-1 and TRBJ2-7; D is undetermined. This CDR3 comprises 15 residues. Trimming pared 2 bases from V and 7 bases from J, leaving 19 bases between. The germline V gene encodes CDR1 SGHRS and CDR2 YFSETQ. The CDR3, as DNA: TGCGCCAGCAGCTTCGGCCTCAGAGGTGGGATGGAGCAGTACTTC. Translated: CASSFGLRGGMEQYF.

V usage is TRBV28 and J usage is TRBJ2-1; 7 bases match TRBD1. V lost 6 bases and J lost 3; bases outside the gene matches: 11. The CDR3 covers 16 residues. Germline loops: CDR1 MDHEN, CDR2 SYDVKM. Here the CDR3 reads CASSTPGQNVYNEQFF. CDR3 nucleotides: TGTGCCAGCAGCACCCCGGGACAGAACGTCTACAATGAGCAGTTCTTC.

Concerning this clone itself: Different DNA sequences within this sample yield the same CDR3. V is TRBV9 and J is TRBJ2-7; D possibly corresponds to TRBD2 (5 bases). The V end was cut by 0 bases, the J end by 0 bases, with 7 bases between. CDR3 length equals 14 residues. Per germline, CDR1 SGDLS and CDR2 YYNGEE. The CDR3 sequence is CASSVATSSYEQYF. CDR3 in DNA: TGTGCCAGCAGCGTAGCAACTAGCTCCTACGAGCAGTACTTC.

V gene TRBV28 combines with J gene TRBJ2-7; D not certain. The CDR3 contains 14 residues. The germline V and J ends were trimmed by 1 base and 7 bases, with 14 bases remaining between them. Looked up from germline, CDR1 is MDHEN and CDR2 is SYDVKM. CDR3 amino acids: CASSLSHGVREQYF. CDR3 nucleotides: TGTGCCAGCAGTTTATCCCACGGAGTGAGGGAGCAGTACTTC.

The chain carries TRBV15 and TRBJ2-1; 11 positions match TRBD2. V shed 0 bases and J 0 bases; nucleotides not matched to a gene: 1. Looked up from germline, CDR1 is LNHNV and CDR2 is YYDKDF (reference sequence). The CDR3 runs 17 residues. The CDR3 sequence is CATSRELAGVSYNEQFF. The CDR3 DNA sequence: TGTGCCACCAGCAGAGAACTAGCGGGAGTCTCCTACAATGAGCAGTTCTTC.

The V call is TRBV13, the J call TRBJ1-5, with D unclear. V lost 0 bases and J 5 bases, leaving 11 bases between the germline ends. Germline CDR1 reads PRHDT; CDR2 reads FYEKMQ (reference sequence). The CDR3 is made up of 15 amino acids. This CDR3 is CASSLGPPLYQPQHF. CDR3 DNA sequence: TGTGCCAGCAGCTTAGGTCCTCCCCTGTATCAGCCCCAGCATTTT.